Each of the 22 T cell receptor beta chains below was sequenced from the same sample in a study of T cell clonality in common variable immunodeficiency. Assay: immunoSEQ multiplex PCR; the TCRdb copy retains only in-frame clones and omits some. In total the sample includes about 41,000 clones, none of them seen once. Sequenced material: peripheral blood mononuclear cells. Receptors were obtained from a person between 18 and 75 years old in good health.

This clone has a count of ten or more. The read falls 3 residues short of the CDR3 end, and the missing part is taken from the germline J gene. Other DNA sequences of this sample code for an identical CDR3. The chain links TRBV28 to TRBJ2-7, with D maybe TRBD2 (5 bases). The CDR3 sequence is 16 residues long. V lost 1 base to trimming and J lost 3 bases, with 16 bases between them. Germline V gene lookup returns CDR1 MDHEN and CDR2 SYDVKM. The CDR3 loop is CASSLSFGVAGYEQYF. The sequenced CDR3 bases are TGTGCCAGCAGTTTATCTTTTGGGGTGGCGGGCTACGAG.

The sample holds many counts of this clone. With the read ending 3 residues before the CDR3 end, the germline J gene is used to fill in that end. This chain joins TRBV29-1 and TRBJ2-1, with 9 nucleotides matching TRBD2. The length of the CDR3 is 12 residues. Germline V gene data show CDR1 as SQVTM and CDR2 as ANQGSEA. With 4 bases clipped from V and 8 bases from J, the junction kept 3 bases outside the gene matches. This CDR3 reads CSVGGGGDEQFF. Incomplete CDR3 DNA: TGCAGCGTTGGGGGCGGGGGGGATGAG.

The table lists this clone with a few counts. The observed sequence ends 3 residues before the CDR3 terminus, with the missing tail filled in from the germline J gene. The chain carries TRBV6-2 or TRBV6-3 and TRBJ2-3; TRBD2 agrees at 10 bases. V lost 8 bases and J lost 5; bases outside the gene matches: 4. CDR1 and CDR2 (germline): MNHEY, SVGEGT. This CDR3 spans 13 amino acids. Partial CDR3 DNA: TGTGCCAGCCGGGGACTAGCGAGAGATACG. Translated, it gives CASRGLARDT. The full CDR3 reads CASRGLARDTQYF.

This clone was recorded at least ten times. CDR3 bases read: TGCAGTGCTGAGACTACGGTTTATAGCAATCAGCCC. It is translated as CSAETTVYSNQP. The entire CDR3 is CSAETTVYSNQPQHF. The genes are TRBV20-1 and TRBJ1-5; D remains ambiguous. The read terminates 3 residues before the CDR3 end, so the remaining end is supplied by the germline J gene. Germline V gives CDR1 DFQATT, CDR2 SNEGSKA (reference sequence). V gave up 5 bases and J gave up 0 bases, with 14 bases separating them. This CDR3 has 15 amino acids.

This clone was recorded many times. The DNA ends 3 residues before the CDR3 does, and the rest of the CDR3 is filled in from the germline J gene. The chain carries TRBV2 and TRBJ2-1, with TRBD2 identical over 11 bases. The germline V gene encodes CDR1 SNHLY and CDR2 FYNNEI. The CDR3 loop spans 15 amino acids. J lost 9 bases, V lost 4 bases, and 8 bases had no gene match. The CDR3 spells CASSGRLAGGLEQFF. CDR3 DNA (partial): TGTGCCAGCAGTGGTCGGCTAGCGGGAGGTCTTGAG.

This clone was seen many times. The CDR3 end is not reached by the read, which stops 3 residues before it; the germline J gene fills it in. The V gene is TRBV18, the J gene TRBJ1-2; the D is unclear. The length of the CDR3 is 14 residues. Between the trimmed V and J ends, which lost 3 bases and 5 bases, there was a span of 13 bases. Germline CDR1 reads KGHSH; CDR2 reads LQKENI. This CDR3 is CASSPQRAGYGYTF. The DNA read from the CDR3 is TGTGCCAGCTCACCCCAAAGGGCTGGTTATGGC.

The table lists this clone with many counts. The read stops 3 residues short of the end of the CDR3; the missing end is completed from the germline J gene. This sequence joins TRBV28 and TRBJ2-6; tentative D call: TRBD1 (6 bases). Between the trimmed V and J ends, which lost 4 bases and 2 bases, there was a span of 9 bases. The CDR3 runs 15 residues. Per germline, CDR1 MDHEN and CDR2 SYDVKM. The CDR3 bases that were read are TGTGCCAGCAGTTCCCAGGGGCCTGGGGCCAACGTC. It is translated as CASSSQGPGANV. The full CDR3 reads CASSSQGPGANVLTF.

The table lists this clone with a few counts. The read is 3 residues too short to cover the CDR3 end, so that end is filled in from the germline J gene. The chain links TRBV19 to TRBJ1-5; no clear D. The ends were cut back, 5 bases at V and 0 bases at J, with 8 bases in the middle. There are 14 residues in the CDR3. Germline V gives CDR1 LNHDA, CDR2 SQIVND (reference sequence). The CDR3 bases that were read are TGTGCCAGTAGTCCGTTACATAGCAATCAGCCC. Protein: CASSPLHSNQP. The CDR3 in full is CASSPLHSNQPQHF.

Worth noting for this clone: The read is 3 residues too short to cover the CDR3 end, so that end is filled in from the germline J gene. The chain links TRBV7-3 to TRBJ1-1, with D unclear. CDR1 is SGHTA and CDR2 is FQGTGA in the germline V gene. CDR3 length equals 13 residues. V was trimmed by 6 bases and J by 5 bases, leaving 13 bases between them. The CDR3 loop is CASRLATGTEAFF. Partial CDR3 DNA: TGTGCCAGCAGGCTTGCCACCGGTACTGAA.

This clone appeared many times. The CDR3 end is not reached by the read, which stops 3 residues before it; the germline J gene fills it in. This sequence joins TRBV5-1 and TRBJ2-2, with 7 bases that match TRBD1. The V gene's germline CDR1 is SGHRS and CDR2 YFSETQ. The CDR3 sequence is 15 residues long. Trimming took 0 bases from V and 4 from J; bases not matched to a gene: 3. CDR3: CASSLETGTTGELFF. Partial CDR3 DNA: TGCGCCAGCAGCTTGGAGACAGGGACCACCGGGGAG.

This clone has at least ten counts. Sequencing ends 3 residues short of the CDR3 end; the germline J gene provides the rest. The rearrangement uses TRBV30 and TRBJ1-1; maybe TRBD1 (6 bases). The CDR3 runs to 15 residues. The germline CDR1 and CDR2 sequences are GTSNPN and SVGIG (reference sequence). Trimming stripped 4 bases from V and 1 base from J, with 16 bases between. The sequenced part of the CDR3 DNA is TGTGCCTGGACCCCCCGTGGACAGCAGAACACTGAA. Its translation is CAWTPRGQQNTE. The whole CDR3 is CAWTPRGQQNTEAFF.

This clone appeared many times. The read gets to within 3 residues of the CDR3 end, and the germline J gene fills in the rest. J is TRBJ1-1 and V is TRBV5-1; 10 bases align to TRBD1. V gave up 3 bases and J gave up 0 bases; unmatched junction bases: 8. CDR1 SGHRS and CDR2 YFSETQ come from the germline V gene. This CDR3 region has 17 residues. The CDR3 here is CASSSYRQGAMNTEAFF. Partial CDR3 DNA: TGCGCCAGCAGCTCATACCGACAGGGGGCCATGAACACTGAA.

This clone was recorded at least ten times. The CDR3 extends 3 residues past the end of the read, so its final part is completed from the germline J gene. The sample contains more than one DNA sequence encoding this CDR3. This chain links TRBV18 with TRBJ1-3; D gene uncertain. Germline V gene sequence: CDR1 KGHSH, CDR2 LQKENI. The CDR3 is 15 residues long. The V end lost 0 bases, the J end lost 0 bases, and 6 bases lay between the germline ends. The sequenced CDR3 bases are TGTGCCAGCTCACCACCGGGCCTCTCTGGAAACACC. The encoded protein is CASSPPGLSGNT. The entire CDR3 protein reads CASSPPGLSGNTIYF.

This clone was seen ten or more times. The read is 3 residues too short to cover the CDR3 end, so that end is filled in from the germline J gene. This chain connects TRBV29-1 to TRBJ1-4; D is uncertain. Germline-derived CDR1 and CDR2 are SQVTM and ANQGSEA. With 6 bases removed from V and 3 bases from J, the gap between germline ends came to 11 bases. CDR3 length: 13 residues. The CDR3 region is CSVRAGANEKLFF. The DNA read from the CDR3 is TGCAGCGTGAGGGCGGGAGCTAATGAAAAA.

This clone was counted ten times or more. The read ends 3 residues before the CDR3 terminus; that terminus is restored from the germline J gene. J is TRBJ1-4 and V is TRBV11-2; 7 nucleotides align to TRBD1. The CDR3 length is 15 residues. Germline loops: CDR1 SGHAT, CDR2 FQNNGV. Trimming removed 5 bases from V and 7 bases from J; junction bases left unmatched: 10. CDR3 in amino acids: CASSATTGRGEKLFF. The sequenced part of the CDR3 DNA is TGTGCCAGCAGCGCAACGACAGGGAGGGGTGAAAAA.

At least ten counts were recorded for this clone. From the germline J gene comes the end of the CDR3, since the read stops 3 residues before it. The rearrangement uses TRBV6-2 or TRBV6-3 and TRBJ2-2; 12 bases align to TRBD2. V lost 4 bases, J lost 6 bases, and 3 bases stayed unmatched. Germline lookup yields CDR1 MNHEY and CDR2 SVGEGT. CDR3 length: 15 amino acids. CDR3 bases read: TGTGCCAGCAGTTTGACTAGCGGGAGTCCCGGGGAG. Protein sequence: CASSLTSGSPGE. The full CDR3 is CASSLTSGSPGELFF.

This clone was seen repeatedly, ten times or more. Coverage ceases 3 residues before the CDR3 finishes, and the germline J gene fills in the end. The J gene is TRBJ2-3, the V gene TRBV19; TRBD2 matches at 7 bases. The CDR3 totals 15 residues. CDR1 is LNHDA and CDR2 is SQIVND in the germline V gene (reference sequence). The ends lost 7 bases at V and 0 bases at J; junction bases unmatched: 7. The chain's CDR3 is CASNHRRGSTDTQYF. The CDR3 bases that were read are TGTGCCAGTAACCATAGGCGGGGGAGCACAGATACG.

In its sample, this clone was seen many times. The read ends 3 residues before the CDR3 terminus; that terminus is restored from the germline J gene. The chain couples TRBV6-2 or TRBV6-3 to TRBJ1-1, with D tentatively TRBD1 (6 bases). V was pared by 7 bases and J by 6 bases, with 18 bases between. This CDR3 is built from 14 residues. Germline lookup yields CDR1 MNHEY and CDR2 SVGEGT. Incomplete CDR3 DNA: TGTGCCAGCATACCGTACAGGGACAACGCTGAA. This gives the protein CASIPYRDNAE. The full CDR3 reads CASIPYRDNAEAFF.

This clone was recorded many times. The read stops 3 residues short of the end of the CDR3; the missing end is completed from the germline J gene. The rearrangement links TRBV2 to TRBJ2-1, with TRBD2 matching over 11 bases. V dropped 1 base and J dropped 9; count of bases not matched to a gene: 8. CDR3 length: 16 residues. The germline gives CDR1 SNHLY, CDR2 FYNNEI. The CDR3: CASSEGGSGRAGEQFF. Partial CDR3 DNA: TGTGCCAGCAGTGAAGGAGGTAGCGGGAGGGCGGGTGAG.

The table lists this clone with many counts. The CDR3 loop reads CASSLDPAVFRNEQFF. The CDR3 bases that were read are TGCGCCAGCAGCTTAGACCCAGCGGTATTCCGAAATGAG. The genes are TRBV5-1 and TRBJ2-1, with D tentatively TRBD2 (5 bases). The sequence runs out 3 residues before the end of the CDR3; the remainder is reconstructed from the germline J gene. V was clipped by 2 bases and J by 7 bases, with 19 bases between them. The CDR3 extends over 16 amino acids. Germline values: CDR1 SGHRS, CDR2 YFSETQ. Using reference TRBV5-1 and TRBJ2-1 for the parts outside the CDR3, the full variable domain is KAGVTQTPRYLIKTRGQQVTLSCSPISGHRSVSWYQQTPGQGLQFLFEYFSETQRNKGNFPGRFSGRQFSNSRSEMNVSTLELGDSALYLCASSLDPAVFRNEQFFGPGTRLTVL.

This clone was found many times. The read terminates 3 residues before the CDR3 end, so the remaining end is supplied by the germline J gene. The chain combines TRBV14 with TRBJ2-5; D may match TRBD1 or TRBD2 (5 bases each). The germline V gene encodes CDR1 SGHDN and CDR2 FVKESK. The CDR3 runs 15 residues. CDR3 bases read: TGTGCCAGCAGCCCTCCAGGGAGTATACTTGGAACC. Its protein is CASSPPGSILGT. The entire CDR3 sequence reads CASSPPGSILGTQYF.

The table lists this clone with many counts. The part of the CDR3 DNA that was read is TGCGCCAGCAGCTTTGGGGGACAGCTCACAGATACG. This codes for CASSFGGQLTDT. The CDR3 reads in full as CASSFGGQLTDTQYF. The V gene is TRBV5-1, the J gene TRBJ2-3; 7 nucleotides line up with TRBD1. Read data end 3 residues before the CDR3 end; the end is taken from the germline J gene. Germline CDR1 reads SGHRS; CDR2 reads YFSETQ. Trimming cost V 2 bases and J 2 bases; bases outside gene matches: 5. CDR3 length: 15 amino acids.